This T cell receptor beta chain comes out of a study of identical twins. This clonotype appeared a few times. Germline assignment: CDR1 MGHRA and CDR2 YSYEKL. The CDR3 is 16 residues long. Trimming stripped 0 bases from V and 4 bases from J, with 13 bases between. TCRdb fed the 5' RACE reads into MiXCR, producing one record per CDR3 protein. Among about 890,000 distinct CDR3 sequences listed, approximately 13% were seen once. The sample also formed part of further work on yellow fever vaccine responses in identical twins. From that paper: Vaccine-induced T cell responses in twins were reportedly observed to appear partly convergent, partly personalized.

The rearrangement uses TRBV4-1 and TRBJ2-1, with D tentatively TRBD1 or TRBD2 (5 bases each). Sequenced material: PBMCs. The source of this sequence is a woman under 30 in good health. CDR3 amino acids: CASSQDGDVPYNEQFF. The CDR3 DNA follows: TGCGCCAGCAGCCAAGATGGGGACGTACCATACAATGAGCAGTTCTTC.